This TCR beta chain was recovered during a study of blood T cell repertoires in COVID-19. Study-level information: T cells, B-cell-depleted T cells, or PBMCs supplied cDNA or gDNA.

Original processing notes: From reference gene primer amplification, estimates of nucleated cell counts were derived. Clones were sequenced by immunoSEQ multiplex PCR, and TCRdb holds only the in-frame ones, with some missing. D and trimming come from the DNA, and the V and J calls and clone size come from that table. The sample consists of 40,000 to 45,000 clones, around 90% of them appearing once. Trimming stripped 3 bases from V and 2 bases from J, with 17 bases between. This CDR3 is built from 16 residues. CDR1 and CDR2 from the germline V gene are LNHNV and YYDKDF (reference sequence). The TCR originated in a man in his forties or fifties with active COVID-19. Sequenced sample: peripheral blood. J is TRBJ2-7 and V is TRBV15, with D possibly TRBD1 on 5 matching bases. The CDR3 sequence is CATSSKGLGFPYEQYF. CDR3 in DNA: TGTGCCACCAGCAGTAAGGGGCTGGGGTTTCCCTACGAGCAGTACTTC.